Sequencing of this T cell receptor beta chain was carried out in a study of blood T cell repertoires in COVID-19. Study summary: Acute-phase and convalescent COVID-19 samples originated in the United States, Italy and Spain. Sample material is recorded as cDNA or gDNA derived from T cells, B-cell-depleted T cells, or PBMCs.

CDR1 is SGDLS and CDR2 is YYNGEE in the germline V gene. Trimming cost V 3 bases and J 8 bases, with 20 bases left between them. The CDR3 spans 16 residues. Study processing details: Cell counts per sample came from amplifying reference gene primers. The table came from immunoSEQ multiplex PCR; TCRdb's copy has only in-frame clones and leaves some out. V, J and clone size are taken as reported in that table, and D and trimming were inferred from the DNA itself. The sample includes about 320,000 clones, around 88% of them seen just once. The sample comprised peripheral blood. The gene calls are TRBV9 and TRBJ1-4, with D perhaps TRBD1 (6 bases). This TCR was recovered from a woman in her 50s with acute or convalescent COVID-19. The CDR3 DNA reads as TGTGCCAGCAGCGAGCCCCGGACAGTCAGAGGGGAAAAACTGTTTTTT. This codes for CASSEPRTVRGEKLFF.